This TCR beta chain was profiled in a study of blood T cell repertoires in COVID-19. The wider study: The samples span acute and convalescent COVID-19 from the United States, Italy and Spain. Sample material is recorded as cDNA or gDNA derived from T cells, B-cell-depleted T cells, or PBMCs.

The CDR3 sequence is 17 residues long. Germline loops: CDR1 KGHDR, CDR2 SFDVKD. Trimming removed 4 bases from V and 4 bases from J; junction bases left unmatched: 8. As handled by the study authors: Reference gene primer amplification in the assay estimated nucleated cell counts. Here immunoSEQ multiplex PCR was the method, and the copy in TCRdb shows in-frame clones only, minus some. For V, J and clone size, that table is used; D and trimming come from the DNA. This table has 160,000 or so clones, around 83% appearing once. This chain links TRBV24-1 with TRBJ2-2, with 10 bases matching TRBD1. Material: peripheral blood. The receptor comes from a man in his sixties or seventies who had recovered from COVID-19. The CDR3 here is CATSDTTGGGRTGELFF. DNA for the CDR3: TGTGCCACCAGTGACACGACAGGGGGCGGACGCACCGGGGAGCTGTTTTTT.